A single sample gave rise to the 10 T cell receptor beta chains below, sequenced in a study of OX40 agonist ivuxolimab in advanced cancers. Here immunoSEQ multiplex PCR was the method, and the copy in TCRdb shows in-frame clones only, minus some. The data hold tens of thousands of clones, with more than 85% observed a single time. The sample in question was CD4+ or CD8+ T cells sorted from blood, obtained in a trial of the OX40 agonist ivuxolimab. All receptors derive from an adult with an advanced solid tumor such as melanoma, head and neck, liver or kidney cancer.

This sequence joins TRBV6-5 and TRBJ1-6, with a possible D match to TRBD1 (5 bases). The CDR3 sequence is 14 residues long. The germline V gene has CDR1 MNHEY and CDR2 SVGAGI. In DNA form, the CDR3 reads TGTGGGACGGCGGAGGGACCGAATAATTCACCCCTCCACTTT. Amino acid sequence: CGTAEGPNNSPLHF.

The genes are TRBV14 and TRBJ2-1; maybe TRBD2 (6 bases). CDR3 size: 14 residues. The germline CDR1 and CDR2 sequences are SGHDN and FVKESK. The V and J ends lost 3 bases and 6 bases respectively, with 12 bases between them. The CDR3 DNA is TGTGCCAGCAGCCAGGATTGGGACTTCAATGAGCAGTTCTTC. This codes for CASSQDWDFNEQFF.

This clone has a handful of counts. In DNA, the CDR3 is TGTGCCAGCATCAGAAAGGGGGGTAGCTATGGCTACACCTTC. Translating it yields CASIRKGGSYGYTF. This chain links TRBV6-1 with TRBJ1-2, with TRBD1 as a possible D gene (6 bases). The CDR3 has 14 amino acids. With 7 bases removed from V and 4 bases from J, the gap between germline ends came to 16 bases. CDR1 and CDR2 (germline): MNHNS, SASEGT.

V and J are TRBV12-5 and TRBJ2-1; D is perhaps TRBD1 or TRBD2 (6 bases each). V was trimmed by 10 bases and J by 5 bases, leaving 15 bases between them. CDR1 is LGHNT and CDR2 is FRNRAP in the germline V gene. CDR3 length: 13 amino acids. The CDR3 nucleotides read TGTGCTACCGGTGGAGGGGGTAACAATGAGCAGTTCTTC. Translating gives CATGGGGNNEQFF.

The rearrangement uses TRBV6-1 and TRBJ2-3; no clear D gene. Germline-derived CDR1 and CDR2 are MNHNS and SASEGT. The CDR3 has 10 amino acids. For the CDR3, the DNA is TGTGTAGCAGGCACAGATACGCAGTATTTT. Protein: CVAGTDTQYF.

V is TRBV28 and J is TRBJ2-5, with TRBD2 identical over 10 bases. The CDR3 loop spans 15 amino acids. Per germline, CDR1 MDHEN and CDR2 SYDVKM. The V and J ends lost 2 bases and 5 bases, in that order; junction bases with no gene match: 5. CDR3 nucleotides: TGTGCCAGCAGTTTAAGCGGGAGGGCCGGGGAGACCCAGTACTTC. Its protein product is CASSLSGRAGETQYF.

The gene calls are TRBV5-6 and TRBJ1-1, with a possible D match to TRBD1 (6 bases). Trimming took off 2 bases at V and 5 bases at J, with 13 bases between the two ends. The germline gives CDR1 SGHDT, CDR2 YYEEEE. The CDR3 has 14 amino acids. The DNA for the CDR3 is TGTGCCAGCAGCTTCGGCCAGGGGACGACTGAAGCTTTCTTT. Its translation is CASSFGQGTTEAFF.

The chain combines TRBV21-1 with TRBJ2-1; the table assigns TRBD2, which was not confirmed against the DNA. TRBV21-1 is tagged as a pseudogene. The CDR3 loop spans 13 amino acids. This chain's CDR3 is CASSKRSPREQFF. In DNA form, the CDR3 reads TGTGCCAGCAGCAAGAGGAGTCCGAGGGAGCAGTTCTTC.

As to this clone: Other nucleotide sequences in the sample specify the same CDR3. CDR3 sequence: CASGASQYF. DNA for the CDR3: TGTGCCAGCGGCGCTTCCCAGTACTTC. This chain links TRBV6-6 with TRBJ2-5; D call uncertain. CDR3 length: 9 amino acids. Germline V lookup: CDR1 MNHNY, CDR2 SVGAGI (reference sequence). The V and J ends lost 8 bases and 9 bases respectively, with 7 bases between them.

The CDR3 DNA follows: TGTGCCTTAACAGGGGCAGGGGGTTCGGACACTGAAGCTTTCTTT. It yields the protein CALTGAGGSDTEAFF. V and J are TRBV30 and TRBJ1-1, with 7 bases fitting TRBD1. Unmatched junction bases numbered 14, after V lost 7 bases and J lost 3 bases. CDR3 length: 15 amino acids. Germline loops: CDR1 GTSNPN, CDR2 SVGIG (reference sequence).